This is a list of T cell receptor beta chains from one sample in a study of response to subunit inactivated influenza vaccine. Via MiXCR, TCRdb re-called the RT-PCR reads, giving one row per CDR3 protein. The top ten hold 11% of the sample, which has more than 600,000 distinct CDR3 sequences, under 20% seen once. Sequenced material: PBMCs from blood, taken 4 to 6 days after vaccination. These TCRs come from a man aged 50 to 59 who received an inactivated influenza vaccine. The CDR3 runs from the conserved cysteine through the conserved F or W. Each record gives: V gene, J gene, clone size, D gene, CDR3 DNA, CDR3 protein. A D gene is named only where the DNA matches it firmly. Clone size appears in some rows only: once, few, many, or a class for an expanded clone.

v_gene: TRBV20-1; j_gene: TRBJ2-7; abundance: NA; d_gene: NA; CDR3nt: TGCAGTGCTAGAGCTGCGACCAGCACCTACGAGCAGTACTTC; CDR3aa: CSARAATSTYEQYF
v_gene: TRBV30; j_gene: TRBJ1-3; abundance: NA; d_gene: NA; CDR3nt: TGTGCCTGGAGTTCGGCCCGGATACTCTCTGGAAACACCATATATTTT; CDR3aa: CAWSSARILSGNTIYF
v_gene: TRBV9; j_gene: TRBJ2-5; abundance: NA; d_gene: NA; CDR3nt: TGTGCCAGCAGCTTAAATGTGGATCAGGGGGGCCAAGAGACCCAGTACTTC; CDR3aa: CASSLNVDQGGQETQYF
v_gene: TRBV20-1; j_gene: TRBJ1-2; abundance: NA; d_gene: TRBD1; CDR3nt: TGCAGTGCGGATCAGGGGGCGCAAGGCTATGGCTACACCTTC; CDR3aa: CSADQGAQGYGYTF
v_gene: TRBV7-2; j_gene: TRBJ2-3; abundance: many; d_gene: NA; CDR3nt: TGTGCCAGCAGGCCTGCTAGCGCTACGCAGTATTTT; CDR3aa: CASRPASATQYF
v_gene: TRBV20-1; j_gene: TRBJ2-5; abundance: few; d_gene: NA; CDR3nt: TGCAGTGCTAGAAGCTTGACGGGCCTCCAAGAGACCCAGTACTTC; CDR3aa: CSARSLTGLQETQYF
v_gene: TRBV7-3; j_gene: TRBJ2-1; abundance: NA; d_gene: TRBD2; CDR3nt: TGTGCCAGCAGCCCTAACCCGGGTCCTAGCGGGAGTTTGTATGAGCAGTTCTTC; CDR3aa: CASSPNPGPSGSLYEQFF
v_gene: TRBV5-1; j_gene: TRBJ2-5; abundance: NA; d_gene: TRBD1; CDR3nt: TGCGCCAGCAGACGGACAGGTAAAGGTCCTCTCCAAGAGACCCAGTACTTC; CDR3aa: CASRRTGKGPLQETQYF
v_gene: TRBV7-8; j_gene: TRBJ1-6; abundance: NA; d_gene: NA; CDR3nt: TGTGCCAGCAGCTCCTCCGGGACCGCGAATTCACCCCTCCACTTT; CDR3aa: CASSSSGTANSPLHF
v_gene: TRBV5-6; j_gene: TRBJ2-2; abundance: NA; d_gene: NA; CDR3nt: TGTGCCAGCAGCACGGACTTTTCCGGGGAGCTGTTTTTT; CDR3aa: CASSTDFSGELFF
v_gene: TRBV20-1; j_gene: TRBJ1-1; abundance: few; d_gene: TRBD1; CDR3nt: TGCAGTGCTAGCGGGACAGGGATCAGCACTGAAGCTTTCTTT; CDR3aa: CSASGTGISTEAFF
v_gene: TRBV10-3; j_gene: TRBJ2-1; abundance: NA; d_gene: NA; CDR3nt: TGTGCCATCAGTGAGTGGAGAGGGCGGGAAATGGGAAATGAGCAGTTCTTC; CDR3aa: CAISEWRGREMGNEQFF
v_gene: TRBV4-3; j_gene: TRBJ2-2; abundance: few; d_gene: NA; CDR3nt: TGCGCCAGCAGCCAAGATCCGATTTTACCTGCCGCGAACACCGGGGAGCTGTTTTTT; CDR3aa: CASSQDPILPAANTGELFF
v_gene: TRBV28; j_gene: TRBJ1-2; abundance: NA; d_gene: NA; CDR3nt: TGTGCCAGCAGCCCCGAAACGGGCCTCGGGGGCTACACCTTC; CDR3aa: CASSPETGLGGYTF
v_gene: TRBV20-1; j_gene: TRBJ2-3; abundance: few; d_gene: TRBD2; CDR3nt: TGCAGTGCTCGGGCTAGCGGGGGGAACACAGATACGCAGTATTTT; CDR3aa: CSARASGGNTDTQYF
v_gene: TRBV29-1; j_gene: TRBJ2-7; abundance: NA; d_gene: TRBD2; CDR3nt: TGCAGCGTTGGGCGGGAGTCCTACGAGCAGTACTTC; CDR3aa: CSVGRESYEQYF
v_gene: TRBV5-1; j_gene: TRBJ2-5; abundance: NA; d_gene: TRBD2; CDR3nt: TGCGCCAGCAGCTTGGTCGGGGGGATGACCCAAGAGACCCAGTACTTC; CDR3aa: CASSLVGGMTQETQYF
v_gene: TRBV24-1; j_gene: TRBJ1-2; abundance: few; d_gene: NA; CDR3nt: TGTGCCACCAGTGACGGACAGATCGGTGGCTACACCTTC; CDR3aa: CATSDGQIGGYTF
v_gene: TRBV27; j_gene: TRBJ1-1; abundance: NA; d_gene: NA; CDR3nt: TGTGCCAGCAGTTTTGCGACGGGGGGGTACACTGAAGCTTTCTTT; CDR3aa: CASSFATGGYTEAFF
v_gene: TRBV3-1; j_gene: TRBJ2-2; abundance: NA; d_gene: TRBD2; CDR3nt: TGTGCCAGCAGCCAACGTGCGGGGGGGACGAACACCGGGGAGCTGTTTTTT; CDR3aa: CASSQRAGGTNTGELFF
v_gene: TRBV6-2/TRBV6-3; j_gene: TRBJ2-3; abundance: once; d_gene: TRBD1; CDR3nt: TGTGCCAGCAGTTACTGGACAGGGGGCGCGATCACAGATACGCAGTATTTT; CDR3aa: CASSYWTGGAITDTQYF
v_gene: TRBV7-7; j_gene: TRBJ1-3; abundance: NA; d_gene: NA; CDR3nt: TGTGCTAGCAGCGACGGGACGATCGGAAACACCATATATTTT; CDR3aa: CASSDGTIGNTIYF
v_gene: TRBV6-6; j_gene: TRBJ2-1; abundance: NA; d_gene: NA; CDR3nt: TGTGCCAGCAGGTCCGGGGATGAGCAGTTCTTC; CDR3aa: CASRSGDEQFF
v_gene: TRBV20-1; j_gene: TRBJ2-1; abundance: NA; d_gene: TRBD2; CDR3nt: TGCAGTGCTCGGGGGGGGAATAACAATGAGCAGTTCTTC; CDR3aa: CSARGGNNNEQFF
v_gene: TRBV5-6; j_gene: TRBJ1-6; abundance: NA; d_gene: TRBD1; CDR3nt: TGTGCCAGCAGCACTCCCGGGACAGGCACCTCACCCCTCCACTTT; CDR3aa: CASSTPGTGTSPLHF
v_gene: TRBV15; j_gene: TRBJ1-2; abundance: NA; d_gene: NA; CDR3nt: TGTGCCACCAGCCCCGGAGGGGCCTATGGCTACACCTTC; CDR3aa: CATSPGGAYGYTF
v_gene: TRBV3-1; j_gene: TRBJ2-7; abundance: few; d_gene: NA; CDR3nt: TGTGCCAGCAGCCAAGCCCGATCCAGGGCAGGTTCCTACGAGCAGTACTTC; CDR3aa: CASSQARSRAGSYEQYF
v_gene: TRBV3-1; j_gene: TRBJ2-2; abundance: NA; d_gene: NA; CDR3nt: TGTGCCAGCAGCCCGGATGCCATAAGGACCGGGGAGCTGTTTTTT; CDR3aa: CASSPDAIRTGELFF
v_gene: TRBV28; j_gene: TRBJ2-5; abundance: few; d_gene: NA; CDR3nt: TGTGCCAGCAGTTTGCCGGACAGTAATCAAGAGACCCAGTACTTC; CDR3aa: CASSLPDSNQETQYF
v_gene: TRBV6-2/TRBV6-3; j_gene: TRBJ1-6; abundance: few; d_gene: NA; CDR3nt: TGTGCCAGCAGTTACTCGAAAGGGGCGAATTCACCCCTCCACTTT; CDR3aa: CASSYSKGANSPLHF
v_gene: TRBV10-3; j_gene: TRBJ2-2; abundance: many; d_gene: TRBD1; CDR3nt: TGTGCCATTTCCACCGGGACAGGGAACACCGGGGAGCTGTTTTTT; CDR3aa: CAISTGTGNTGELFF
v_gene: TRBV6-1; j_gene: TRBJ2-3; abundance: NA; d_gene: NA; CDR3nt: TGTGCCAGCAGGGAAGACAGGCAAGCAACAGATACGCAGTATTTT; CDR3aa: CASREDRQATDTQYF
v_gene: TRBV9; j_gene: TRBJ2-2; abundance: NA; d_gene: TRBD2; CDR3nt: TGTGCCAGCAGCGTTGGCCTAGCGGGGGCCACCGGGGAGCTGTTTTTT; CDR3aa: CASSVGLAGATGELFF
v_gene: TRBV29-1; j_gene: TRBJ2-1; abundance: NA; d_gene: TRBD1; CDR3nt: TGCAGCGTGGGTTCAGGACAGGGGCTTTGGGATGAGCAGTTCTTC; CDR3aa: CSVGSGQGLWDEQFF
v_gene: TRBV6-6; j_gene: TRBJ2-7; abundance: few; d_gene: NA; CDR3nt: TGTGCCAGCAGTTACTATGGCGAGCAGTACTTC; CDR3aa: CASSYYGEQYF
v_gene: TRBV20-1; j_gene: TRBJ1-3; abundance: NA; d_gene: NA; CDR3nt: TGCAGTGCTAGACATATGAGGGGTGCTGGAAACACCATATATTTT; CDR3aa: CSARHMRGAGNTIYF
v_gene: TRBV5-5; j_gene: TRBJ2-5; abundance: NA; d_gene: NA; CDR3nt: TGTGCCAGCAGCCCAACTCCGGTGGAGACCCAGTACTTC; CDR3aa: CASSPTPVETQYF
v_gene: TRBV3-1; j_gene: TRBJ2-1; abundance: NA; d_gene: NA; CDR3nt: TGTGCCAGCACCCCAAGTAGCTCCTACAATGAGCAGTTCTTC; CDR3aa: CASTPSSSYNEQFF
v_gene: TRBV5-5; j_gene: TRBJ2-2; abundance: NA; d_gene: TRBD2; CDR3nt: TGTGCCAGCAGCCCCCGGACTAGCGGGGGCACCGGGGAGCTGTTTTTT; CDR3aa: CASSPRTSGGTGELFF
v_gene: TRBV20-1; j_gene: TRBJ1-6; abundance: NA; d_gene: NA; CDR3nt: TGCAGTGCTAGTTCAGGGAATGATTCACCCCTCCACTTT; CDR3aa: CSASSGNDSPLHF
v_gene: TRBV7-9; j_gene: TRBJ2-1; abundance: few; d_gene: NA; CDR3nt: TGTGCCAGCAGCAGAGGGACACAAGAGCAGTTCTTC; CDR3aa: CASSRGTQEQFF